This T cell receptor (beta chain) was retrieved from a study of T cell responses to AZD1222 COVID-19 vaccine. Study-level results: In a largely white British group with more females than males, clonal diversity was possibly underestimated.

Details on this clone: The antigen is unknown.

The data were produced by immunoSEQ multiplex PCR, yet TCRdb's version contains in-frame clones alone and is incomplete. Of around 120,000 clones in the sample, approximately 90% were seen once. V was pared by 6 bases and J by 5 bases, with 16 bases between. This CDR3 comprises 14 residues. In germline, CDR1 is SNHLY, CDR2 FYNNEI. The chain employs TRBV2 and TRBJ2-5; D perhaps matches TRBD2 (6 bases). This sequence originates from an adult in good health. The sample in question was peripheral blood, obtained on day 0 of AZD1222 vaccination. The CDR3 DNA is TGTGCCAGCAGCTGGGGGGACGGGGGTGAGACCCAGTACTTC. As protein: CASSWGDGGETQYF.